What follows describes a single T cell receptor (beta chain). The data were obtained in a study of blood T cell repertoires in COVID-19. At the level of the study: Both acute and convalescent COVID-19 samples were obtained from the United States, Italy and Spain. T cells, B-cell-depleted T cells, or PBMCs provided the cDNA or gDNA that served as material.

Original processing notes: Quantification of nucleated cells was approximated via reference gene primer amplification. Profiling relied on immunoSEQ multiplex PCR, and the TCRdb table lists in-frame clones only, not all of them. That table supplies the V and J calls and clone size; D and trimming were determined from the DNA. Of 20,000 or so clones listed, roughly 84% are singletons. The sequenced sample was peripheral blood. The source of this sequence is a man aged 40-50 years with acute or convalescent COVID-19.

The CDR3 DNA sequence: TGTGCCAGCTCACCGGGGGGAGGAAACATTCAGTACTTC. This sequence encodes CASSPGGGNIQYF. This sequence joins TRBV18 and TRBJ2-4; D is perhaps TRBD2 (6 bases). The V end lost 3 bases, the J end lost 6 bases, and 9 bases lay between the germline ends. CDR1 and CDR2 (germline): KGHSH, LQKENI. The CDR3 totals 13 residues.